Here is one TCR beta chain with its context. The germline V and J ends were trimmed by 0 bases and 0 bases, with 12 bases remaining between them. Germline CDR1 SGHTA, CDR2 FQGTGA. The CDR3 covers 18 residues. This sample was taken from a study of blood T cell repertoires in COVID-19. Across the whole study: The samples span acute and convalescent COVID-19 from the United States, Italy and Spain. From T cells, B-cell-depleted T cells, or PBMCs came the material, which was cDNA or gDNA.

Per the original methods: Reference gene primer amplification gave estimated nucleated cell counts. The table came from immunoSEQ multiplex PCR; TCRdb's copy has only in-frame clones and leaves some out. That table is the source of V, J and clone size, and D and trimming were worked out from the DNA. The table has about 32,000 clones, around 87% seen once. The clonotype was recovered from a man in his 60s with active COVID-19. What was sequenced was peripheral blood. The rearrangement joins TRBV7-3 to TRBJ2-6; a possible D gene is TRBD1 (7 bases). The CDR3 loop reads CASSLTAGQNSGANVLTF. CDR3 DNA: TGTGCCAGCAGCTTAACGGCGGGACAGAACTCTGGGGCCAACGTCCTGACTTTC.